The rows below give T cell receptor beta chains drawn from one sample of a study of blood T cell repertoires in COVID-19. Assay: immunoSEQ multiplex PCR; the TCRdb copy retains only in-frame clones and omits some. The sample contains around 150,000 clones, over 80% of which appear only once. The material sequenced was peripheral blood. Receptors originate from a man in his thirties or forties with COVID-19, enrolled during active disease. The conserved cysteine and the conserved F or W are not part of the CDR3 here. Fields, in order: V gene, CDR3 protein.

V gene: TRBV27; CDR3 protein: ASSREREGDEQF
V gene: TRBV7-2; CDR3 protein: ASSLSLAGASYEQY
V gene: TRBV20-1; CDR3 protein: SASCRRGNCTDTQY
V gene: TRBV5-5; CDR3 protein: ASSRTGGAGYGYT
V gene: TRBV6-6; CDR3 protein: ASSPRGEISNEQF
V gene: TRBV7-9; CDR3 protein: ASSLGLAGPTGELF
V gene: TRBV13; CDR3 protein: ASSLRQGSDIQY
V gene: TRBV19; CDR3 protein: ASSQDRNNSPLH
V gene: TRBV27; CDR3 protein: ASSPRVGRPNSPLH
V gene: TRBV10-3; CDR3 protein: AISTGGNTEAF
V gene: TRBV7-8; CDR3 protein: ASSLVGQASNQPQH
V gene: TRBV29-1; CDR3 protein: SVEDRVYEQY
V gene: TRBV4-2; CDR3 protein: ASSHYYGGYT
V gene: TRBV20-1; CDR3 protein: SVRQGTEAF
V gene: TRBV28; CDR3 protein: ASSTGTPGHTEAF
V gene: TRBV19; CDR3 protein: ASSHGQGYNQPQH
V gene: TRBV4-1; CDR3 protein: ASSQSGTFEKLF
V gene: TRBV28; CDR3 protein: ASRLAGQETQY
V gene: TRBV2; CDR3 protein: ASSENRGRTYEQY
V gene: TRBV6-7; CDR3 protein: ASRLEAIQY
V gene: TRBV4-3; CDR3 protein: ASSQDSQGNEQF
V gene: TRBV2; CDR3 protein: ASGTARETQY
V gene: TRBV6-5; CDR3 protein: ASRNGMNEQF
V gene: TRBV2; CDR3 protein: ASSVQNEKLF
V gene: TRBV4-1; CDR3 protein: ASSQDRLRKNEQY
V gene: TRBV2; CDR3 protein: ASSRQGTYEQY
V gene: TRBV10-3; CDR3 protein: AIHPGQGSNEQF
V gene: TRBV5-1; CDR3 protein: ASSLTPSTDTQY
V gene: TRBV4-2; CDR3 protein: ASSQGPGEKLF
V gene: TRBV19; CDR3 protein: ASSSDRGLNTGELF
V gene: TRBV11-3; CDR3 protein: ASSLSGDTGELF
V gene: TRBV19; CDR3 protein: ASSISLLGGEVSGANVLT
V gene: TRBV5-6; CDR3 protein: ASSPGTANTEAF
V gene: TRBV2; CDR3 protein: ASSGDRALGTQY
V gene: TRBV6-1; CDR3 protein: ASSTGAVGEQY
V gene: TRBV25-1; CDR3 protein: ASSFAERGGTEAF
V gene: TRBV6-1; CDR3 protein: ASLTGQINSPLH
V gene: TRBV4-1; CDR3 protein: ASSRGAGGFTDTQY
V gene: TRBV5-5; CDR3 protein: ASNREGHSEAF